A single T cell receptor (beta chain) is shown here with its context. The V gene end was trimmed by 5 bases and the J gene end by 4 bases; junction bases not matched to a gene: 11. The length of the CDR3 is 14 residues. CDR1 SQVTM and CDR2 ANQGSEA come from the germline V gene. The data originate from a study of blood T cells in healthy people across ages. Combining a sample-barcoded 5' primer with a J-beta primer mix, a second PCR ran for 7 to 11 cycles. TCRdb reprocessed the 5' RACE reads via MiXCR and lists one record per CDR3 protein. Of 1.5 million to 1.8 million distinct CDR3 sequences listed, 40% to 45% are singletons.

Material: blood. This receptor was taken from a woman aged 18-30 years in good health. The chain is built from TRBV29-1 and TRBJ2-7; TRBD2 matches at 7 bases. Here the CDR3 reads CSVTAGTMPYEQYF. DNA for the CDR3: TGCAGCGTTACGGCCGGGACTATGCCTTACGAGCAGTACTTC.